This TCR beta chain was recorded in a study of post-analysis software for immune sequencing data. Looking at the study overall: Included among the disease courses, which were recorded for the cohort, were relapsing-remitting, secondary progressive and progressive-relapsing multiple sclerosis. Study-wide results and caveats: In patients, TRBV5-6, TRBV5-1 and TRBV20-1 belonged to roughly five TRBV segments found more frequently than in controls. Samples from one preparation batch, clustered by F measure, grouped strongly together. Controls significantly exceeded multiple sclerosis patients in normalized Chao1 diversity.

In the case of this clonotype: Its antigen is unknown.

The V end was cut by 3 bases, the J end by 0 bases, with 7 bases between. Germline V CDR1 and CDR2: MGHRA, YSYEKL. The CDR3 is made up of 14 amino acids. TCR beta cDNA libraries included unique molecular identifiers. T cells numbering roughly 1 to 10 million yielded cDNA molecules that totaled approximately 500,000. TCRdb passed the PCR reads through MiXCR, listing each CDR3 protein once. Of hundreds of thousands of distinct CDR3 sequences detected, about 60% appear once; the ten largest clones hold roughly 10%. Sequenced sample: blood. This rearrangement joins TRBV4-1 to TRBJ2-3; perhaps D is TRBD1 or TRBD2 (5 bases each). This receptor was obtained from a girl aged 2-10 years with multiple sclerosis. The DNA of the CDR3 is TGCGCCAGCAGCCATCGGGACAGCACAGATACGCAGTATTTT. It is translated as CASSHRDSTDTQYF.